This T cell receptor (beta chain) was sequenced during a study of metastatic and nonmetastatic thyroid tumors. About the research overall: Samples came from malignant and benign thyroid patients, and repertoires were compared across blood and tumor or nodule tissue.

This clone was found many times. Its antigen is as yet unknown. Study-wide results and limits: When malignant thyroid tumors were compared with benign nodules, TCR beta diversity was reportedly significantly higher in the malignant tumors. This held in both blood and tumor samples.

Per the original data handling: Differences in CDR3 between clinicopathological groups were drawn on to build a classifier intended to discriminate distant-metastatic papillary thyroid cancer patients. TCRdb re-called clones via MiXCR from the PCR reads. The authors' filters were not applied to this entry. The sample holds around 89,000 clones, around 14% seen once. Germline CDR1 and CDR2: MNHNS and SASEGT. The CDR3 spans 16 residues. The junction had 13 bases not matched to a gene; V was cut back by 10 bases and J by 1 base. None of the patients had undergone any treatment ahead of thyroid surgery. Sequencing used blood. The receptor's source is a female donor with papillary thyroid cancer or a benign thyroid nodule (not recorded which). Some clones in this sample may be carry-over from other donors' samples. The chain uses TRBV6-1 and TRBJ2-5; 9 bases fit TRBD1. DNA of the CDR3: TGTGCCACCAGGGCCCCCCCGGGACAGGGCCAAGAGACCCAGTACTTC. It codes for CATRAPPGQGQETQYF.